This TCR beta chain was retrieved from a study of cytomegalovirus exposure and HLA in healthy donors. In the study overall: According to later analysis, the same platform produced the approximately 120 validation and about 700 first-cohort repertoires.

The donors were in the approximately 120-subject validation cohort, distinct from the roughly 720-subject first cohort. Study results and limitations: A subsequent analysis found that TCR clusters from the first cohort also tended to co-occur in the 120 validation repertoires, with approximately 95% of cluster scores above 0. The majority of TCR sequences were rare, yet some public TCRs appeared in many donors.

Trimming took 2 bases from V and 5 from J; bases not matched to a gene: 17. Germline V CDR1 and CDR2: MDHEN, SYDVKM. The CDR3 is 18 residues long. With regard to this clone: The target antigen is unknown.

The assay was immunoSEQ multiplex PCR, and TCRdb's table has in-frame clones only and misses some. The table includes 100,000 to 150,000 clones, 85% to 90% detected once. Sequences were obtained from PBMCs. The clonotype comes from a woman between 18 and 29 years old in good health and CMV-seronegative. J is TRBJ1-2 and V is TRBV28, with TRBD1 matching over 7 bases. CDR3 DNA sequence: TGTGCCAGCAGTTTAGTTTTTGGGACAGATCGCGTACTTTATGGCTACACCTTC. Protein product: CASSLVFGTDRVLYGYTF.